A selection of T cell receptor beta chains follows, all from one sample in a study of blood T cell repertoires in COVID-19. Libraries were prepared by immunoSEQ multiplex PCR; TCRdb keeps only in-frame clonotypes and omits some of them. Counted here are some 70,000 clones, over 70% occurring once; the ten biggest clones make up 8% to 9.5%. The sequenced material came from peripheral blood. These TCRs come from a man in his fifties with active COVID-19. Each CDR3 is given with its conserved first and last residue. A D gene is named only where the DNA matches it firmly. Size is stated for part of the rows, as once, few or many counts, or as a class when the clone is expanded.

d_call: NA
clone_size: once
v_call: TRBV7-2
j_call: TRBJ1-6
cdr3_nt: TGTGCCAGCAGCTTAGGAACAGGGAATAGGTCACCCCTCCACTTT
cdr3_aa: CASSLGTGNRSPLHF

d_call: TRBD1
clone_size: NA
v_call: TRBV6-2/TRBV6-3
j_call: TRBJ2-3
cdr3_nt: TGTGCCAGCAGTCCCTGGACAGGGAGGAAGGGCACAGATACGCAGTATTTT
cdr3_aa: CASSPWTGRKGTDTQYF

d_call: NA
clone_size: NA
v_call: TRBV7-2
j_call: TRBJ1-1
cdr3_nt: TGTGCCAGCAGCTTCGACAGCGACTCGGAAGCTTTCTTT
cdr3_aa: CASSFDSDSEAFF

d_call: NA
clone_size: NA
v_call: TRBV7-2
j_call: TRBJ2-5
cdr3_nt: TGTGCCAGCAGCTCCGGGGGAAGAGGGGAGACCCAGTACTTC
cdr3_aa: CASSSGGRGETQYF

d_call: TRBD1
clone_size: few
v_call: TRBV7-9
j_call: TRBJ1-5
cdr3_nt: TGTGCCAGCAGCTCGACAGGGACCAATCAGCCCCAGCATTTT
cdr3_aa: CASSSTGTNQPQHF

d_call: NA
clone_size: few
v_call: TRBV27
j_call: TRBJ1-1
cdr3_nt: TGTGCCAGCAGTTTAAGGCAGGGCTGGACTGAAGCTTTCTTT
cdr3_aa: CASSLRQGWTEAFF

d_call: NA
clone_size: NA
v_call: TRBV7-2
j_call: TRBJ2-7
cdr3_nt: TGTGCCAGCAGCTCTAACCCGTACGGCGAGCAGTACTTC
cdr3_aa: CASSSNPYGEQYF

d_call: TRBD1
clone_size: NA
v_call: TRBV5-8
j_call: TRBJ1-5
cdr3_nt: TGTGCCAGCAGCCCCGACAGGGGTCGCAATCAGCCCCAGCATTTT
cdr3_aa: CASSPDRGRNQPQHF

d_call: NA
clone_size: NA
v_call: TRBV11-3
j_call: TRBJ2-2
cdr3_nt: TGTGCCAGCAGCCCGGGCCGGGGGAGAGCAAACACCGGGGAGCTGTTTTTT
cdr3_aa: CASSPGRGRANTGELFF

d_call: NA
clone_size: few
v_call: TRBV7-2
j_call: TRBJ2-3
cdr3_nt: TGTGCCAGCAGCTTCTTACATAGCTCCGATACGCAGTATTTT
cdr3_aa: CASSFLHSSDTQYF

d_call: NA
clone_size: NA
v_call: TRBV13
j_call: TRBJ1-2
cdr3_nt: TGTGCCAGCAGCTTAGGGCAGGGTGCCTATGGCTACACCTTC
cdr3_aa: CASSLGQGAYGYTF

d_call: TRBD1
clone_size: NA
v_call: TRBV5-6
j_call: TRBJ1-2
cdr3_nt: TGTGCCAGCAGCTTGTCGGGAGCAGGGGGCGTCATTGGTGGCTACACCTTC
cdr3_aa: CASSLSGAGGVIGGYTF

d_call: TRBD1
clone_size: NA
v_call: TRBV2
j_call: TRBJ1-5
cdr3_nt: TGTGCCAGCAGGACGGACAGGAGCGATCAGCCCCAGCATTTT
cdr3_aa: CASRTDRSDQPQHF

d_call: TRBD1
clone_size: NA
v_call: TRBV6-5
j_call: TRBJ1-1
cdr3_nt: TGTGCCAGCAGTTACATTGGGACAGGGGGCGAAGAAGCTTTCTTT
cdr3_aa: CASSYIGTGGEEAFF

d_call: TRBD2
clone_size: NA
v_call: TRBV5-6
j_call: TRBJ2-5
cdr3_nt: TGTGCCAGCACCCTCGGCGGGAGCGGGCAGTCCCAGTACTTC
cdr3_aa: CASTLGGSGQSQYF

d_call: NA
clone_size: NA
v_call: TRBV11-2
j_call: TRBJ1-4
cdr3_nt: TGTGCCAGCAGCTTAGGGCCGCGGCTGGGAACTAATGAAAAACTGTTTTTT
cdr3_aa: CASSLGPRLGTNEKLFF

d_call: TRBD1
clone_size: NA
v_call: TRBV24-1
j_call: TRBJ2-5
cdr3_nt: TGTGCCACCAGTGACCCTGACAGGGGGGGACAAGAGACCCAGTACTTC
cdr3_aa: CATSDPDRGGQETQYF

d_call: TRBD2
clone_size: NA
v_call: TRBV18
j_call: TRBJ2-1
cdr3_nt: TGTGCCAGCTCACCACCTCTAGCGGGGGACCTCAATGAGCAGTTCTTC
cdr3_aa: CASSPPLAGDLNEQFF

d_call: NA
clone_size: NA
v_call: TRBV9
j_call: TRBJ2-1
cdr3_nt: TGTGCCAGCAGCCCAACTCGAGGAGCCGGAGGGTACAATGAGCAGTTCTTC
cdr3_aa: CASSPTRGAGGYNEQFF

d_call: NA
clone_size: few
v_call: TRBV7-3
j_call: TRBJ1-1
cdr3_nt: TGTGCCAGCAGCTTGACAGGACCGAACACTGAAGCTTTCTTT
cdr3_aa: CASSLTGPNTEAFF

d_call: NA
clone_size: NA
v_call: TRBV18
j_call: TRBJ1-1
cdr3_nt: TGTGCCAGCTCACCAGGTTTTATAGAGAACACTGAAGCTTTCTTT
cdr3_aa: CASSPGFIENTEAFF

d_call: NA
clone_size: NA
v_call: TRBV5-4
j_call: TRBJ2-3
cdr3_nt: TGTGCCAGCAGCTTGTCTACAGGGATGGGCACAGATACGCAGTATTTT
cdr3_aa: CASSLSTGMGTDTQYF

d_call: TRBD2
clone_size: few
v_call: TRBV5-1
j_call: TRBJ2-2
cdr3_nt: TGCGCCAGCAGCCCCTATCAGACTAGCGGGAGGGCCGTCACCGGGGAGCTGTTTTTT
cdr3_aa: CASSPYQTSGRAVTGELFF

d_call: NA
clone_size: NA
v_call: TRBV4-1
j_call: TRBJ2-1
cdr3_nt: TGCGCCAGCAGCCAAGGGTATAGCTCCTACAATGAGCAGTTCTTC
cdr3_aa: CASSQGYSSYNEQFF

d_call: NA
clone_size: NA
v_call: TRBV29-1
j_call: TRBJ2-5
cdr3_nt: TGCAGCGTTGGGCGGACAAAAGAGACCCAGTACTTC
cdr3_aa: CSVGRTKETQYF

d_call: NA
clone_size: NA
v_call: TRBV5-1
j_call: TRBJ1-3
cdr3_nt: TGCGCCAGCAGCTTACAGGGTAATGGAAACACCATATATTTT
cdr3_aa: CASSLQGNGNTIYF

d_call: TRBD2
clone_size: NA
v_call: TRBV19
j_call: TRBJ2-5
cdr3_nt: TGTGCCAGTAGTGAAGGGGACGCGGGAGGGCCTAGGGAGACCCAGTACTTC
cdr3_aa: CASSEGDAGGPRETQYF

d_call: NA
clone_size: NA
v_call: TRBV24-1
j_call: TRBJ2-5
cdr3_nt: TGTGCCACCAGTGAGGTAGGGGCGGGGAAGACCCAGTACTTC
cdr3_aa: CATSEVGAGKTQYF

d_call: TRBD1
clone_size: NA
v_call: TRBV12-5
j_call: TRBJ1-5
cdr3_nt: TGTGCTAGTGGTTTGCCGGGGCGTGACAGGGAAATCCAGCCCCAGCATTTT
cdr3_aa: CASGLPGRDREIQPQHF

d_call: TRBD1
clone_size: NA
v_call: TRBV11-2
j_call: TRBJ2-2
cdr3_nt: TGTGCCAGCAGCCGATGGGGGGCAGGGGGCAGAACCGGGGAGCTGTTTTTT
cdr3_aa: CASSRWGAGGRTGELFF

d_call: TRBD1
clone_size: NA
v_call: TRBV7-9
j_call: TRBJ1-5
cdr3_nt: TGTGCCAGCAGCCCAGACAGGGATGGCAATCAGCCCCAGCATTTT
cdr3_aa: CASSPDRDGNQPQHF

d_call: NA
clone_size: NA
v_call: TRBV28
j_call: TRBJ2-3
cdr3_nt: TGTGCCAGTCTTGGGAGGAACACAGATACGCAGTATTTT
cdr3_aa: CASLGRNTDTQYF

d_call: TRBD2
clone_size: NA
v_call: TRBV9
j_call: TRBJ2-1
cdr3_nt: TGTGCCAGCAGCGCCCCGGGTAGCGGGGGGGCCTTCCAGTTCTTC
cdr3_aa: CASSAPGSGGAFQFF

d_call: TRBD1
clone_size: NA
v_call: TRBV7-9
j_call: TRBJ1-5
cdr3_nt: TGTGCCAGCAGCGACGGGACAGGGGCCCAGCCCCAGCATTTT
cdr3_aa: CASSDGTGAQPQHF

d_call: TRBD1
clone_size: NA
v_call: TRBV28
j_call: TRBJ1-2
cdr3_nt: TGTGCCAGCCACGTTCCGGGACAGGGTGGGTATGGCTACACCTTC
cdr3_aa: CASHVPGQGGYGYTF

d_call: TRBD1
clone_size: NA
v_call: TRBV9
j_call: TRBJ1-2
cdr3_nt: TGTGCCAGCAGCGATGGACAGGGCCCCTATGGCTACACCTTC
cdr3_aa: CASSDGQGPYGYTF

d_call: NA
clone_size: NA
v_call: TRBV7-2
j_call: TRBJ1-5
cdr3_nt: TGTGCCAGCAGCTTACTCCGCGGCTCTAGCAATCAGCCCCAGCATTTT
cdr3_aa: CASSLLRGSSNQPQHF

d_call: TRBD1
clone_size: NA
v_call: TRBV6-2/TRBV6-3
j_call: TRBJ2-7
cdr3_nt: TGTGCCAGCAGTTCCTTGGGACAGGGAAGGTCCTACGAGCAGTACTTC
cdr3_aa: CASSSLGQGRSYEQYF

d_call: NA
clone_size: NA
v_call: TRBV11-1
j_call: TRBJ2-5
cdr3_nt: TGTGCCAGCAGTTTTGGGGGGGGGCCCGTCCAAGAGACCCAGTACTTC
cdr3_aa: CASSFGGGPVQETQYF

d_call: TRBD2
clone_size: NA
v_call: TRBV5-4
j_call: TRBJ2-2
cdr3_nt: TGTGCCAGCAGAGACGCTAGCGGAGGAACCACCGGGGAGCTGTTTTTT
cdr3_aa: CASRDASGGTTGELFF

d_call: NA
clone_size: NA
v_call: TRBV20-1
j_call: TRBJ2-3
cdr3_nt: TGCAGTGCGAGTAATCCCGGGGGAAGAACAGATACGCAGTATTTT
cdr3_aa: CSASNPGGRTDTQYF

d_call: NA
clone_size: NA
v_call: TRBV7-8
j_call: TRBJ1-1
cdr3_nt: TGTGCCAGCAGCCCGGGACAGAACACTGAAGCTTTCTTT
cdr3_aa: CASSPGQNTEAFF

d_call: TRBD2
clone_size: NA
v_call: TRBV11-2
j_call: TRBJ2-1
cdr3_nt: TGTGCCAGCAGCTACCGTAGCGGGGGTTCCTACAATGAGCAGTTCTTC
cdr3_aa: CASSYRSGGSYNEQFF

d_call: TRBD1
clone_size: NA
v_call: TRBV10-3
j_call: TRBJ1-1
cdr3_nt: TGTGCCACTAAACCGGGACAGGGGGTGAAGAGGGACCTTTCGGAAGCTTTCTTT
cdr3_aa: CATKPGQGVKRDLSEAFF

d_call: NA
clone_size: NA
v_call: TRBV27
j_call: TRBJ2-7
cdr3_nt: TGTGCCAGCAGTTTGCAGGGGCTCTACGAGCAGTACTTC
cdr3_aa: CASSLQGLYEQYF

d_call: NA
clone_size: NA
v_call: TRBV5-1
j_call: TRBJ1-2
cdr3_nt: TGCGCCAGCAGCTTGCGGTCGGTTAACTATGGCTACACCTTC
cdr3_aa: CASSLRSVNYGYTF

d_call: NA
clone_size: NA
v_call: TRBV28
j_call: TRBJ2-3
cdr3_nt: TGTGCCAGCAGCGAACCCCAGCGAGATACGCAGTATTTT
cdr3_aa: CASSEPQRDTQYF

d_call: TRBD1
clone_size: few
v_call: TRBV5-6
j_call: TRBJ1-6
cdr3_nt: TGTGCCAGCAGCTTGTATCAATCAGGGGGCAACGCAATCCACTTT
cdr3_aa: CASSLYQSGGNAIHF

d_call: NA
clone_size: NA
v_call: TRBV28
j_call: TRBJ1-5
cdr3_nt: TGTGCCAGCAGTCCTATCAATCAGCCCCAGCATTTT
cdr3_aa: CASSPINQPQHF

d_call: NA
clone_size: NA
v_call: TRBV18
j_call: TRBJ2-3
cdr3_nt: TGTGCCAGCTCATCATCGACAGCCACAGATACGCAGTATTTT
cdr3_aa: CASSSSTATDTQYF

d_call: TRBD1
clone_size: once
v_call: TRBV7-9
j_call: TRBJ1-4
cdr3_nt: TGTGCCAGCAGTTCGGGACAGGGAACGGCTAATGAAAAACTGTTTTTT
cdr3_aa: CASSSGQGTANEKLFF